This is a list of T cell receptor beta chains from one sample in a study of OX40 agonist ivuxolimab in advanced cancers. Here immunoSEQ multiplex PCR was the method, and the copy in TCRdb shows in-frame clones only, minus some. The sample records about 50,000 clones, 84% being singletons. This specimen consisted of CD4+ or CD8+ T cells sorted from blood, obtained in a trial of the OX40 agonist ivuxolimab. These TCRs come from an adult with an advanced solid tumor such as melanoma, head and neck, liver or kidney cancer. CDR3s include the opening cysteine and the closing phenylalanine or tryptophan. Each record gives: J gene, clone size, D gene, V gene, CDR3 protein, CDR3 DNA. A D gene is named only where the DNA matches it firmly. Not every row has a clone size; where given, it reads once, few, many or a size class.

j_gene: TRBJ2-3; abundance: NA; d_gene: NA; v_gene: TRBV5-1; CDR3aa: CASSFQALTDTQYF; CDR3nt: TGCGCCAGCAGCTTTCAGGCCCTCACAGATACGCAGTATTTT
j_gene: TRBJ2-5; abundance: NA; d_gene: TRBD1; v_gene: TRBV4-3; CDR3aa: CASSRTGGIGETQYF; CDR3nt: TGCGCCAGCAGCCGTACAGGGGGCATAGGGGAGACCCAGTACTTC
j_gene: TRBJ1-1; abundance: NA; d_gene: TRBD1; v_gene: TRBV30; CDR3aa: CAKKDRGGTEAFF; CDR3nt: TGTGCCAAGAAGGACAGGGGGGGCACTGAAGCTTTCTTT
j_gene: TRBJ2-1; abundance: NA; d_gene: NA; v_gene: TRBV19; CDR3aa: CASSIEGGYNEQFF; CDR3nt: TGTGCCAGTAGTATAGAAGGCGGATACAATGAGCAGTTCTTC
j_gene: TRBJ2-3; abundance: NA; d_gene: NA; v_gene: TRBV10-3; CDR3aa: CAISPTPSTDTQYF; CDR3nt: TGTGCCATCAGTCCTACCCCCTCCACAGATACGCAGTATTTT
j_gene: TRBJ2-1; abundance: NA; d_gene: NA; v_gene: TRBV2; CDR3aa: CASRTNADRQRRFF; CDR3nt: TGTGCCAGCAGGACCAACGCGGATAGACAGAGGAGGTTCTTC
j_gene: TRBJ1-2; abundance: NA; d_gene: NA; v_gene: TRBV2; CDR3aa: CASSDSRYGYTF; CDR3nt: TGTGCCAGCAGTGACTCACGCTATGGCTACACCTTC
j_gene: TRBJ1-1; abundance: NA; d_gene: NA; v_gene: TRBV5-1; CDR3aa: CASSSSPGPNTEAFF; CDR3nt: TGCGCCAGCAGCTCTTCACCGGGTCCGAACACTGAAGCTTTCTTT
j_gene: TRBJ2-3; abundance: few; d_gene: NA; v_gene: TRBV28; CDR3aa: CASSLASPVTQYF; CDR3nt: TGTGCCAGCAGCCTCGCCTCCCCGGTTACGCAGTATTTT
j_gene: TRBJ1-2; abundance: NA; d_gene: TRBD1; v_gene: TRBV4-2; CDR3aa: CASSQDVSGGYGYTF; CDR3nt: TGTGCCAGCAGCCAAGATGTTTCAGGGGGCTATGGCTACACCTTC
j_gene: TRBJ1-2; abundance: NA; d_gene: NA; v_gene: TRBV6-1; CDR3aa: CASSLGYGYTF; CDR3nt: TGTGCCAGCAGTTTGGGTTATGGCTACACCTTC
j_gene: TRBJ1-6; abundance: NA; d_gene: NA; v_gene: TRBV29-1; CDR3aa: CSVEENVGEPLHF; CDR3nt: TGCAGCGTTGAAGAAAATGTAGGGGAACCCCTCCACTTT
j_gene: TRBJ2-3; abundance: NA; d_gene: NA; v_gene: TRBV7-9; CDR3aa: CASSLAQEGTDTQYF; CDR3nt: TGTGCCAGCAGCTTAGCTCAGGAGGGCACAGATACGCAGTATTTT
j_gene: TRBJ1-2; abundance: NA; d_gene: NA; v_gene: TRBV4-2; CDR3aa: CASSLVAGNDYGYTF; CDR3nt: TGTGCCAGCAGCTTGGTGGCAGGGAATGACTATGGCTACACCTTC
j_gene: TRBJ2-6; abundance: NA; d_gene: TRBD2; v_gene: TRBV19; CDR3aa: CASSPREVSGANVLTF; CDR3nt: TGTGCCAGTAGTCCCCGGGAGGTTTCTGGGGCCAACGTCCTGACTTTC
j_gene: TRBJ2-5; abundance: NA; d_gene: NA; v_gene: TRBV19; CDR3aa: CASSLGLQETQYF; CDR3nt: TGTGCCAGTAGCCTGGGACTTCAAGAGACCCAGTACTTC
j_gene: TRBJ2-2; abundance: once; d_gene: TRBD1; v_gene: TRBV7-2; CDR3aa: CASSFQGAVTGELFF; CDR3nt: TGTGCCAGCAGCTTTCAGGGGGCGGTCACCGGGGAGCTGTTTTTT
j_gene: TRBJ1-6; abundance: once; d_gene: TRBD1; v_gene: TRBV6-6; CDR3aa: CASSYTTGDNSPLHF; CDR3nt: TGTGCCAGCAGTTACACGACAGGGGATAATTCACCCCTCCACTTT
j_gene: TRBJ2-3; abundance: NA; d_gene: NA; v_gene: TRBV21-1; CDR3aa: CASSKAPGLGSDTQYF; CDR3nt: TGTGCCAGCAGCAAAGCCCCAGGGCTAGGGTCAGATACGCAGTATTTT
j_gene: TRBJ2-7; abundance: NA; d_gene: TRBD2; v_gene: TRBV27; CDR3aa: CASSFLGGGIYEQYF; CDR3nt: TGTGCCAGCAGTTTCCTCGGGGGAGGGATCTACGAGCAGTACTTC
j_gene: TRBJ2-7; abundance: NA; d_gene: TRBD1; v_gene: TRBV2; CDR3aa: CASSGYTGDGEQYF; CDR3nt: TGTGCCAGCAGTGGCTATACAGGGGACGGCGAGCAGTACTTC
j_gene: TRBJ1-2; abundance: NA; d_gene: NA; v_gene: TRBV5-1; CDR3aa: CASSLGSGHNYGYTF; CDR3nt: TGCGCCAGCAGCTTGGGGTCAGGGCACAACTATGGCTACACCTTC
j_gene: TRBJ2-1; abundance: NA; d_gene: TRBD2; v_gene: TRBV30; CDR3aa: CAWSVPGLAGYNEQFF; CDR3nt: TGTGCCTGGAGTGTTCCGGGACTAGCGGGATACAATGAGCAGTTCTTC
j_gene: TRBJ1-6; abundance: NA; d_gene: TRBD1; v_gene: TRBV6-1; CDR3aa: CASSEVGTGPNSPLHF; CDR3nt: TGTGCCAGCAGTGAAGTTGGGACAGGGCCAAATTCACCCCTCCACTTT
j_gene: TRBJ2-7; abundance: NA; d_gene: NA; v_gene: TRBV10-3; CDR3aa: CAISDRSGISYEQYF; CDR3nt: TGTGCCATCAGTGACAGGAGCGGAATCTCCTACGAGCAGTACTTC
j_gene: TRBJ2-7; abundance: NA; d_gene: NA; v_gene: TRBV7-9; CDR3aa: CASSAFLGRGRGDEQYF; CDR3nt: TGTGCCAGCAGCGCCTTCCTAGGCCGGGGAAGGGGGGACGAGCAGTACTTC
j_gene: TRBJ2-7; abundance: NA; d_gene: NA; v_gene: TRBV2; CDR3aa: CASSNGLHEQYF; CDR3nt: TGTGCCAGCAGCAACGGCCTCCACGAGCAGTACTTC
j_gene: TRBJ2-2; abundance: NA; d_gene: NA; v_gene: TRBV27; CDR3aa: CASSLSSGATGELFF; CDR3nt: TGTGCCAGCAGTTTATCTTCGGGAGCAACCGGGGAGCTGTTTTTT
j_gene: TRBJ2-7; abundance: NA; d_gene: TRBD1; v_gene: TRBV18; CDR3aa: CASSPETGVKEQYF; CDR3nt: TGTGCCAGCTCACCGGAGACAGGGGTGAAAGAGCAGTACTTC
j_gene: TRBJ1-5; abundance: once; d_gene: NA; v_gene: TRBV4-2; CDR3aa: CASSQGTLGVPQHF; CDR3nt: TGTGCCAGCAGCCAGGGGACCCTCGGAGTGCCCCAGCATTTT
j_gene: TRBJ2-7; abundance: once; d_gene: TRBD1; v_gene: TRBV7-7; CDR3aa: CARRAGGSYEQYF; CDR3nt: TGTGCTAGACGGGCAGGGGGATCCTACGAGCAGTACTTC
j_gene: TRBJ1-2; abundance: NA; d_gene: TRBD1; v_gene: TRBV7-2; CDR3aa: CASSPRDSRSRGYTF; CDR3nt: TGTGCCAGCAGCCCTCGGGACAGCCGATCTCGTGGCTACACCTTC
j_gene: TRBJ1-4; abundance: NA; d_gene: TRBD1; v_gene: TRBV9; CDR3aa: CASSVRQGTNEKLFF; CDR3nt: TGTGCCAGCAGCGTCCGACAGGGCACTAATGAAAAACTGTTTTTT
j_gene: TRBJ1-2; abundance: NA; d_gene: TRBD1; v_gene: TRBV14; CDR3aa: CASSRARTGGKGYTF; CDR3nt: TGTGCCAGCAGCCGTGCCCGGACAGGGGGCAAGGGCTACACCTTC
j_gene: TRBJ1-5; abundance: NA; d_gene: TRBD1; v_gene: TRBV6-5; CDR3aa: CASSYPGQGQPQHF; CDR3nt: TGTGCCAGCAGTTATCCGGGACAGGGTCAGCCCCAGCATTTT
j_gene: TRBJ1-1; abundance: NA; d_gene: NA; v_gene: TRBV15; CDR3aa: CATSSETGLPNTEAFF; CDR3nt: TGTGCCACCAGCAGCGAAACGGGACTTCCGAACACTGAAGCTTTCTTT
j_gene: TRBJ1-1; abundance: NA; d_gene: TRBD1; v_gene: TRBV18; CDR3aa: CASSPGTAGTRNTEAFF; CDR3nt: TGTGCCAGCTCACCCGGGACAGCAGGAACAAGGAACACTGAAGCTTTCTTT
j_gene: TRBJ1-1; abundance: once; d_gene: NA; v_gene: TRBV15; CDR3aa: CATSRDRTHVMNTEAFF; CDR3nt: TGTGCCACCAGCAGAGATCGGACACACGTCATGAACACTGAAGCTTTCTTT
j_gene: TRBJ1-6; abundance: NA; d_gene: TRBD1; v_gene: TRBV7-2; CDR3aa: CASNSPTGAKRPLHF; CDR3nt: TGTGCCAGCAACTCCCCGACAGGGGCGAAAAGACCCCTCCACTTT
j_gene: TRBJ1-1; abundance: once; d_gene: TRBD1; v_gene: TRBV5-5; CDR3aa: CASSVSGTATEAFF; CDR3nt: TGTGCCAGCAGCGTGTCCGGGACAGCAACTGAAGCTTTCTTT
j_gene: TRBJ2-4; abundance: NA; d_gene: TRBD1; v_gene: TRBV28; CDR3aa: CASSSIRDREKNIQYF; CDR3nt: TGTGCCAGCAGTTCTATCCGGGACAGAGAGAAAAACATTCAGTACTTC
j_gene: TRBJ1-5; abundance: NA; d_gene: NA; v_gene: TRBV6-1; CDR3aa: CASSEAYGGINQPQHF; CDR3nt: TGTGCCAGCAGTGAAGCGTACGGGGGAATAAATCAGCCCCAGCATTTT
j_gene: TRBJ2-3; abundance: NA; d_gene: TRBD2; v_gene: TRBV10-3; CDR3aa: CAINRLAGSTDTQYF; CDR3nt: TGTGCCATCAATCGACTAGCGGGGAGCACAGATACGCAGTATTTT
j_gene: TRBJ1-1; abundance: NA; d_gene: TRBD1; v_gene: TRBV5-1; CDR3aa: CASSLGTGGGSEAFF; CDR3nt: TGCGCCAGCAGCTTGGGGACAGGGGGAGGCTCTGAAGCTTTCTTT
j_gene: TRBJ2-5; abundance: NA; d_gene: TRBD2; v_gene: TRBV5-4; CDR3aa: CASSPKRGALETQYF; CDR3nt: TGTGCCAGCAGCCCCAAGCGGGGGGCCCTAGAGACCCAGTACTTC
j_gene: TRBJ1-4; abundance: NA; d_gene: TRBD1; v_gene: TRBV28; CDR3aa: CASSFRQGLGEKLFF; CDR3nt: TGTGCCAGCAGTTTCAGACAGGGGCTAGGCGAAAAACTGTTTTTT
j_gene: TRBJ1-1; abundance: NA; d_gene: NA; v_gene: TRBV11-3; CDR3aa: CASSRGGTEAFF; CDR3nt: TGTGCCAGCAGCCGCGGGGGGACTGAAGCTTTCTTT
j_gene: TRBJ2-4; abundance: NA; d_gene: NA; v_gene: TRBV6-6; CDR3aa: CASSYSGLQYF; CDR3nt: TGTGCCAGCAGTTACTCAGGACTTCAGTACTTC
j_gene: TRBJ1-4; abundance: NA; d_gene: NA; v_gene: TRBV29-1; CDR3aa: CSVVGKPGEKLFF; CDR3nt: TGCAGCGTTGTTGGGAAACCAGGTGAAAAACTGTTTTTT
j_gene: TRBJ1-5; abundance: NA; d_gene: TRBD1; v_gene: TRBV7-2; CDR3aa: CASSLATGEGQPQHF; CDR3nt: TGTGCCAGCAGCTTAGCGACAGGGGAGGGTCAGCCCCAGCATTTT
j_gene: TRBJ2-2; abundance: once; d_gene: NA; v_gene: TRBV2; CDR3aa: CASSRGSNTGELFF; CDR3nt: TGTGCCAGCAGCAGGGGCTCGAACACCGGGGAGCTGTTTTTT
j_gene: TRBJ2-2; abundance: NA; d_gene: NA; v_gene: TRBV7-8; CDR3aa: CASSQDRLGTGELFF; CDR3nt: TGTGCCAGCAGTCAAGACAGGTTGGGCACCGGGGAGCTGTTTTTT
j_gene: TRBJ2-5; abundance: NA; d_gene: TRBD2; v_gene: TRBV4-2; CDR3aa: CASSQGDSGWETQYF; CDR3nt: TGTGCCAGCAGCCAAGGAGATAGCGGGTGGGAGACCCAGTACTTC
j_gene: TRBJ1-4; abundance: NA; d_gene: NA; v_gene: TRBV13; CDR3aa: CASSLAHRPNEKLFF; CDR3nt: TGTGCCAGCAGCTTAGCCCACCGACCGAATGAAAAACTGTTTTTT